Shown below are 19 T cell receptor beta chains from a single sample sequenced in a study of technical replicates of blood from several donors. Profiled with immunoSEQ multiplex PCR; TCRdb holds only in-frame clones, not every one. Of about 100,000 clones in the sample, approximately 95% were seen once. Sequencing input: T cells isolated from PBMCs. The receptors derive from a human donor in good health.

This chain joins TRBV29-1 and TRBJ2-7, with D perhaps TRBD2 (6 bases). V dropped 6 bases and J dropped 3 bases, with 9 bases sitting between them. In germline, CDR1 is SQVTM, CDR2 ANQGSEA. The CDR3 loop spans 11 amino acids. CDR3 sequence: CSVTGDYEQYF. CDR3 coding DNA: TGCAGCGTCACGGGGGACTACGAGCAGTACTTC.

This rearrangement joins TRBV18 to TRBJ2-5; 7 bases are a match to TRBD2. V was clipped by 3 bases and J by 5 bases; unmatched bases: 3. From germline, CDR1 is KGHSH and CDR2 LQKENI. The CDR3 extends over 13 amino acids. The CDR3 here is CASSPGLQETQYF. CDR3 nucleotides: TGTGCCAGCTCACCGGGACTACAGGAGACCCAGTACTTC. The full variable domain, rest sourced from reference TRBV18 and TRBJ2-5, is NAGVMQNPRHLVRRRGQEARLRCSPMKGHSHVYWYRQLPEEGLKFMVYLQKENIIDESGMPKERFSAEFPKEGPSILRIQQVVRGDSAAYFCASSPGLQETQYFGPGTRLLVL.

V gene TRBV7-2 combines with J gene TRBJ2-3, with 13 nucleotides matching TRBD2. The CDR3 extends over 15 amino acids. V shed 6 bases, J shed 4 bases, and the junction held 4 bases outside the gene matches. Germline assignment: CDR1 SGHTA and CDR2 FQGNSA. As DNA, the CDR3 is TGTGCCAGCAGGATGGGACTAGCGGGATCAGATACGCAGTATTTT. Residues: CASRMGLAGSDTQYF.

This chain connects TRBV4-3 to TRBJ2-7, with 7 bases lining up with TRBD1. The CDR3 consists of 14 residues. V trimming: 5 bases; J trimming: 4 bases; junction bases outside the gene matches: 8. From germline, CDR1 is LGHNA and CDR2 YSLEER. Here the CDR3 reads CASSATGESYEQYF. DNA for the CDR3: TGCGCCAGCAGCGCTACAGGGGAATCTTACGAGCAGTACTTC.

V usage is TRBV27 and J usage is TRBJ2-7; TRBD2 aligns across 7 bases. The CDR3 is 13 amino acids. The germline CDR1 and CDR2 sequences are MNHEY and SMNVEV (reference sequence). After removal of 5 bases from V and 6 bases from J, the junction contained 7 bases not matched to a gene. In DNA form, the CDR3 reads TGTGCCAGCAGTGTCGGGACTATGGTCGAGCAGTACTTC. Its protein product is CASSVGTMVEQYF.

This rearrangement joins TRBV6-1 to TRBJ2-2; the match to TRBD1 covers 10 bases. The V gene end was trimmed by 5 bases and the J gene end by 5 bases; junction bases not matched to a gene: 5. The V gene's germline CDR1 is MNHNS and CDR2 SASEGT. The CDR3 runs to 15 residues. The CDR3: CASSLRTGGTGELFF. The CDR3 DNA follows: TGTGCCAGCAGTTTGAGGACAGGGGGAACCGGGGAGCTGTTTTTT.

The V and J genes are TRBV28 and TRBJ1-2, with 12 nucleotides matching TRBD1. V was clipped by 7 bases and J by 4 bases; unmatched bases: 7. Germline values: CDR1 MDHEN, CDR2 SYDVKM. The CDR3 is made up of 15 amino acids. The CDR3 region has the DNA TGTGCCAGCAAAAAGGGACAGGGGGCTAGCTATGGCTACACCTTC. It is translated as CASKKGQGASYGYTF.

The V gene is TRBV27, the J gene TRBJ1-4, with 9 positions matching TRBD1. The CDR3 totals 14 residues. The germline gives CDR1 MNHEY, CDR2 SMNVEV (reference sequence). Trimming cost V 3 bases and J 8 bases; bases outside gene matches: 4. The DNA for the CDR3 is TGTGCCAGCAGTTTCGGGACAGGGAGAGAAAAACTGTTTTTT. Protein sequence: CASSFGTGREKLFF.

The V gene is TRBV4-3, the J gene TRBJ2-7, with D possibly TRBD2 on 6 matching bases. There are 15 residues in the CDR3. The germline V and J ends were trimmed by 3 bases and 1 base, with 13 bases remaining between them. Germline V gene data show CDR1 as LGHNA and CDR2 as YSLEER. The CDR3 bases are TGCGCCAGCAGCCAGTTCGGGGGTGGATCCTACGAGCAGTACTTC. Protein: CASSQFGGGSYEQYF.

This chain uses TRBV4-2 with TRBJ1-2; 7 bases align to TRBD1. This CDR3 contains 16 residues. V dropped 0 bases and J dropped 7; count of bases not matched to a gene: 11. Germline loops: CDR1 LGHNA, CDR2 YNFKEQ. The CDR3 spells CASSQDLETGTSGYTF. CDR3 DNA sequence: TGTGCCAGCAGCCAAGATCTTGAGACAGGGACCTCTGGCTACACCTTC.

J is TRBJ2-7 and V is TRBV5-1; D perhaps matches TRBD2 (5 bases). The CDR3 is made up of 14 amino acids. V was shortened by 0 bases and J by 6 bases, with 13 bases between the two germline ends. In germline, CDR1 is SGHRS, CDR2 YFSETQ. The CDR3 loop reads CASSLVGKSTEQYF. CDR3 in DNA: TGCGCCAGCAGCTTGGTCGGGAAATCAACCGAGCAGTACTTC. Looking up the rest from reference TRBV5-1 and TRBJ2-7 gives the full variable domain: KAGVTQTPRYLIKTRGQQVTLSCSPISGHRSVSWYQQTPGQGLQFLFEYFSETQRNKGNFPGRFSGRQFSNSRSEMNVSTLELGDSALYLCASSLVGKSTEQYFGPGTRLTVT.

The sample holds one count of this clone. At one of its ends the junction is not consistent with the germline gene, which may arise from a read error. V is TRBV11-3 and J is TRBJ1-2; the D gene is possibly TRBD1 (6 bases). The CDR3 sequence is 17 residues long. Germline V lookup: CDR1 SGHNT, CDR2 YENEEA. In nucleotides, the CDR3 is TGTGCCAGCAGCTTAGGTCTTCGGGGGGGCGCTAATTATGGCTACACCTTC. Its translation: CASSLGLRGGANYGYTF. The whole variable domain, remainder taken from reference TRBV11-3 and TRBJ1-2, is EAGVVQSPRYKIIEKKQPVAFWCNPISGHNTLYWYLQNLGQGPELLIRYENEEAVDDSQLPKDRFSAERLKGVDSTLKIQPAELGDSAVYLCASSLGLRGGANYGYTFGSGTRLTVV.

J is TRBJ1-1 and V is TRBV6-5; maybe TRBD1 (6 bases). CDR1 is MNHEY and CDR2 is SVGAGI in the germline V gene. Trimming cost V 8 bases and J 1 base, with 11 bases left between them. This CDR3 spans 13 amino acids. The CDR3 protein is CASQGQPNTEAFF. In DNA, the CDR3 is TGTGCCAGCCAGGGACAACCGAACACTGAAGCTTTCTTT.

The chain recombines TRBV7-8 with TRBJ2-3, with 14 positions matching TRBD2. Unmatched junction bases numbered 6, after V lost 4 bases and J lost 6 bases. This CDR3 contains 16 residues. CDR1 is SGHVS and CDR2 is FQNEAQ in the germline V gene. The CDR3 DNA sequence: TGTGCCAGCAGCTGGGGACTAGCGGGAGATACCGATACGCAGTATTTT. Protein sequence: CASSWGLAGDTDTQYF. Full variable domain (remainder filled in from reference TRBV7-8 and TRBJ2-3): GAGVSQSPRYKVAKRGQDVALRCDPISGHVSLFWYQQALGQGPEFLTYFQNEAQLDKSGLPSDRFFAERPEGSVSTLKIQRTQQEDSAVYLCASSWGLAGDTDTQYFGPGTRLTVL.

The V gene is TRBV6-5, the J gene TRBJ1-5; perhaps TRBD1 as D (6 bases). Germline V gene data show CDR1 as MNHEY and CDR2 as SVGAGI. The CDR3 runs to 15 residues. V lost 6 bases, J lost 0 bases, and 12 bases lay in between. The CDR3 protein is CASRKQGPSNQPQHF. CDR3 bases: TGTGCCAGCAGGAAACAGGGCCCTAGCAATCAGCCCCAGCATTTT.

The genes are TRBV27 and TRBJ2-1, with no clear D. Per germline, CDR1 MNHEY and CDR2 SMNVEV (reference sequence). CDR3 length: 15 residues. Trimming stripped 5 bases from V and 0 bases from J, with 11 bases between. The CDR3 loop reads CASSQYLGSYNEQFF. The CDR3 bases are TGTGCCAGCAGTCAATATCTCGGCTCCTACAATGAGCAGTTCTTC.

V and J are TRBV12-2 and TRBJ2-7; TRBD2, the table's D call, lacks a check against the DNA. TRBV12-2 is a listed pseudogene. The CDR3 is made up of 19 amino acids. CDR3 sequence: CASRLGAGGPVKKLYEQYF. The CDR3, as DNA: TGTGCAAGTCGCTTAGGAGCGGGAGGGCCAGTAAAAAAGCTCTACGAGCAGTACTTC.

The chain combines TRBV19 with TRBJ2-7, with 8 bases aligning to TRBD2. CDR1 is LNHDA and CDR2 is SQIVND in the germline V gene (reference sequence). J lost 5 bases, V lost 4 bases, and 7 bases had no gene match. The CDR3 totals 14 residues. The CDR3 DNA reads TGTGCCAGTAGTACCCGAAGCGGGAGTAACGAGCAGTACTTC. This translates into CASSTRSGSNEQYF.

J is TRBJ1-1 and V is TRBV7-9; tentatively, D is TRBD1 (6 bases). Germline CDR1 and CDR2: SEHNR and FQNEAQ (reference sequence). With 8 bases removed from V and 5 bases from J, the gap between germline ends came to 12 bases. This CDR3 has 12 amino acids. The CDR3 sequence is CASLQGGTEAFF. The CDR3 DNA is TGTGCCAGCCTACAGGGAGGGACTGAAGCTTTCTTT.